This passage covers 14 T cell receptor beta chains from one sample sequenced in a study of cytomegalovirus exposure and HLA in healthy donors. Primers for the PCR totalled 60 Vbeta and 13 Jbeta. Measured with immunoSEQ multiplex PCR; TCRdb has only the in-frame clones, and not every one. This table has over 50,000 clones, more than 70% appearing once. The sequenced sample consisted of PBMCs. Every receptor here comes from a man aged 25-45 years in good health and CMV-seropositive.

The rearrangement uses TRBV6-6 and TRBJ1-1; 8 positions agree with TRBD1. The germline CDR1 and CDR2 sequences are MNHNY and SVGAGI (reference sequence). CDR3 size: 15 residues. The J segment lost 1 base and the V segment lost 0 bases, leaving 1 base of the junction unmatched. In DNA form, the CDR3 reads TGTGCCAGCAGTTACTCCGGGACAGGGAACACTGAAGCTTTCTTT. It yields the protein CASSYSGTGNTEAFF.

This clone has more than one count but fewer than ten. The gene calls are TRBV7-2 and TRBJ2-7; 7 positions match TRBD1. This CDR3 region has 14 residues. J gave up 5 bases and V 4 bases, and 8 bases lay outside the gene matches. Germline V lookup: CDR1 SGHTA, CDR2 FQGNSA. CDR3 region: CASSSRWTGHEQYF. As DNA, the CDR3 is TGTGCCAGCAGCTCCCGATGGACAGGCCACGAGCAGTACTTC.

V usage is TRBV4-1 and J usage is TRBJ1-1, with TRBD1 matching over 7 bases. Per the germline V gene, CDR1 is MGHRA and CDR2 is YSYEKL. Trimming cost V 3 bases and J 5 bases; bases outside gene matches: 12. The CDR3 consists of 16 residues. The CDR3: CASSQRFTQGRTEAFF. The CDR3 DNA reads TGCGCCAGCAGCCAGAGGTTTACACAGGGGCGTACTGAAGCTTTCTTT.

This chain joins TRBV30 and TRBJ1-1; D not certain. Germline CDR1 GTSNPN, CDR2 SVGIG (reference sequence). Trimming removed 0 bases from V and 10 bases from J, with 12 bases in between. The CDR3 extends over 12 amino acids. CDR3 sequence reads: CAWSVLLGRAFF. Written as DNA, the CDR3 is TGTGCCTGGAGTGTATTGTTGGGGAGAGCTTTCTTT.

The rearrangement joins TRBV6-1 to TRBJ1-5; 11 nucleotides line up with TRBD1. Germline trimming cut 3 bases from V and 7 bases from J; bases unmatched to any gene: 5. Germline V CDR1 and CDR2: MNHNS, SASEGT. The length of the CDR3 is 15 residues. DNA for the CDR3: TGTGCCAGCAGTGACCCGGGACAGGGGGAACAGCCCCAGCATTTT. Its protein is CASSDPGQGEQPQHF.

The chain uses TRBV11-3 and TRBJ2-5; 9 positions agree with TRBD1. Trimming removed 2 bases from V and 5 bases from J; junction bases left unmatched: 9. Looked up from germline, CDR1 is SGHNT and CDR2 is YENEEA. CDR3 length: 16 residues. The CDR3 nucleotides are TGTGCCAGCAGCTTACTTTCGACAGGGGGTGGTGAGACCCAGTACTTC. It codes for CASSLLSTGGGETQYF.

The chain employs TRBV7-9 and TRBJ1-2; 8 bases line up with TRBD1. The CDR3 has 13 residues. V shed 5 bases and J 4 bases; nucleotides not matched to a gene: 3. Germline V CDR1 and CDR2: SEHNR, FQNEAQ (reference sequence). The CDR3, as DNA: TGTGCCAGCAGCACAGGGGGGGGCTATGGCTACACCTTC. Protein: CASSTGGGYGYTF.

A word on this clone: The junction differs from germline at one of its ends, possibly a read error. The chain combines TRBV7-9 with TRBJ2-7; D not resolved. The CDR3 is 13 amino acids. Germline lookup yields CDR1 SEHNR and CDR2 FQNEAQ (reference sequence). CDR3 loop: CSSSLDASYEQYF. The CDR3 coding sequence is TGTTCCAGCAGCCTAGACGCGTCCTACGAGCAGTACTTC.

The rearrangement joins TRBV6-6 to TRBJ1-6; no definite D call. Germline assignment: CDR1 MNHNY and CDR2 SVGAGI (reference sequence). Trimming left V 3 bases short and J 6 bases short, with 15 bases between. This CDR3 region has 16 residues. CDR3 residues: CASSYGSGPSNSPLHF. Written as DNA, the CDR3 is TGTGCCAGCAGTTATGGGAGTGGGCCTTCTAATTCACCCCTCCACTTT.

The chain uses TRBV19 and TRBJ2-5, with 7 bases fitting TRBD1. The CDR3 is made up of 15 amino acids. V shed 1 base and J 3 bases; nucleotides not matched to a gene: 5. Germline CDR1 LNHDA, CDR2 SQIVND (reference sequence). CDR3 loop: CASSIGDRAKETQYF. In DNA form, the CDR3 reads TGTGCCAGTAGTATAGGAGACAGGGCCAAAGAGACCCAGTACTTC.

The CDR3 region is CATSAGPFRRGNEQFF. The CDR3 DNA sequence: TGTGCCACCAGCGCCGGGCCGTTTAGGCGGGGCAATGAGCAGTTCTTC. The genes are TRBV15 and TRBJ2-1; tentative D call: TRBD2 (6 bases). The V gene lost 5 bases and the J gene lost 6 bases, with 20 bases spanning the gap. The CDR3 spans 16 residues. In germline, CDR1 is LNHNV, CDR2 YYDKDF (reference sequence).

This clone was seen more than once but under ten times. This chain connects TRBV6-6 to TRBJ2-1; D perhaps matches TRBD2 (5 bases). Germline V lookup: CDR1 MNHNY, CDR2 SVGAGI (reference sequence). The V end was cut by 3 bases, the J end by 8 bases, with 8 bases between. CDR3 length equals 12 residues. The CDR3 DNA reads TGTGCCAGCAGTTATTCCGGGGATGAGCAGTTCTTC. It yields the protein CASSYSGDEQFF.

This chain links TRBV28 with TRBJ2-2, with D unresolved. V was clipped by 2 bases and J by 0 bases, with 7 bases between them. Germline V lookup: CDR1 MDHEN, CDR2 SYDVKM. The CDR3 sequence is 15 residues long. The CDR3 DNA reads TGTGCCAGCAGTTTAAACACCGCGAACACCGGGGAGCTGTTTTTT. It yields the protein CASSLNTANTGELFF.

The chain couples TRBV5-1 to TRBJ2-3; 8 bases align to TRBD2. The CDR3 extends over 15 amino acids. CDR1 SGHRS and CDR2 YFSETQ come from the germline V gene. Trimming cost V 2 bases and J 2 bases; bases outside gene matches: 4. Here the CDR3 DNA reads TGCGCCAGCAGCTTATCTAGCGGGTTCACAGATACGCAGTATTTT. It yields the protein CASSLSSGFTDTQYF. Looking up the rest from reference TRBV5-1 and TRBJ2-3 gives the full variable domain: KAGVTQTPRYLIKTRGQQVTLSCSPISGHRSVSWYQQTPGQGLQFLFEYFSETQRNKGNFPGRFSGRQFSNSRSEMNVSTLELGDSALYLCASSLSSGFTDTQYFGPGTRLTVL.